This TCR beta chain was profiled in a study of blood T cell repertoires in COVID-19. Across the whole study: In each case, the material was cDNA or gDNA derived from T cells, B-cell-depleted T cells, or PBMCs.

Participant age was roughly 18 to 100 years, and participants resided in 25 or so US areas. This CDR3 spans 18 amino acids. The ends were cut back, 0 bases at V and 0 bases at J, with 15 bases in the middle. CDR1 and CDR2 from the germline V gene are MGHRA and YSYEKL. Measured with immunoSEQ multiplex PCR; TCRdb has only the in-frame clones, and not every one. The sample holds under 200,000 clones, around 80% seen once. The V and J genes are TRBV4-1 and TRBJ1-5; D not certain. Sequenced material: PBMCs or T cells enriched from blood (not recorded which). This clonotype was obtained from a woman aged 45-60 years who had recovered from COVID-19. The CDR3: CASSQEYGNPYSNQPQHF. The CDR3 DNA sequence: TGCGCCAGCAGCCAAGAATACGGGAATCCTTATAGCAATCAGCCCCAGCATTTT.